This TCR beta chain was profiled in a study of PD-1 blockade in classical Hodgkin lymphoma (dated by TCRdb to 2019 to 2021). Regarding the complete study: Nivolumab dosing was 3 mg/kg intravenously every 2 weeks, continuing until either disease progression or unacceptable toxicity. To define a peripheral blood immune signature of response to PD-1 blockade in classical Hodgkin lymphoma, the study combined TCR beta sequencing with CyTOF. What the research found in general, with its limitations: Baseline TCR diversity was reported to be lower in newly diagnosed patients than in healthy donors, and even lower in relapsed/refractory patients. The study was limited to a single clinical trial cohort, and causes of repertoire differences, possibly disease activity or prior therapy, remained undefined. Trial patients with a complete response had baseline diversity similar to that of newly diagnosed patients, while partial responders and progressors had significantly lower diversity. Patients starting nivolumab less than 1 year after ASCT had lower diversity and were excluded from later analyses to avoid confounding by immune reconstitution. CD4+ but not CD8+ TCR diversity rose significantly by C4D1 (p=0.0027 vs p=0.16), most apparent in complete responders (p=0.02).

With regard to this clone: The antigen it binds to is not known. Base qualities are not provided; no much larger clone lies one nucleotide away.

Per the publication, the time point label means: cycle 4 day 1 (C4D1), after 5 to 7 weeks of nivolumab. Every trial patient had relapsed after autologous stem cell transplantation, and cohorts A, B and C differed in prior brentuximab vedotin exposure. A total of fewer than 70 patients with relapsed/refractory classical Hodgkin lymphoma made up the trial cohort, and each patient's best overall response was complete response, partial response or progressive disease. Trial patients were treated with single-agent nivolumab in the multi-cohort phase II CheckMate 205 trial. An independent review committee assessed best overall response by applying the 2007 International Working Group response criteria. PBMCs from the trial were collected at three points: immediately before nivolumab initiation (C1D1), and during therapy at cycle 2 day 1 and cycle 4 day 1. Peripheral blood was collected in 8 mL Vacutainer Cell Preparation Tubes, from which PBMCs were isolated by centrifugation and then cryopreserved.

Genomic DNA was extracted with the Qiagen DNeasy kit from unsorted PBMCs and from negatively selected CD4+ and CD8+ fractions. Using primers that anneal to V and J segments, immunoSEQ multiplex PCR amplified the TCR beta CDR3 regions. A synthetic immune receptor repertoire was used to minimize amplification bias, and any remaining bias was removed computationally after sequencing. In the paper's pipeline: Repertoire diversity was quantified as the Shannon entropy index using custom Python scripts. Unsorted, CD4+ and CD8+ repertoires were examined separately, except in combined analyses, for which CD4+ and CD8+ sequences were merged in silico. Clonal expansion was defined as at least a 2-fold frequency increase after treatment relative to C1D1, with a pseudocount of 0.5 for undetected baseline clones. Clones with 0 or 1 copy at C1D1 were defined as singleton clones, while clones with 2 or more copies were defined as non-singleton clones. Clones expanded in unsorted samples were annotated as CD4+, CD8+ or unknown by matching protein sequences in sorted samples from the same patient. Wilcoxon tests on paired samples were used to test diversity changes from C1D1 to C4D1. The table was pulled from immuneACCESS by TCRdb, which kept in-frame rearrangements only. Such tables lose some clones; where checked, under half of the loss comes from unresolved V genes, and the rest has no known cause. The DNA gave D and trimming, while V, J and clone size come from that table. The sample table holds tens of thousands of clones, of which 70% to 80% were seen once. The ten largest account for under 20% of the sample.

Trimming takes 6 bases off V and 9 bases off J; junction bases not matched to a gene: 17. From the cysteine through the phenylalanine, the CDR3 covers 16 amino acids. Of all the DNA, just the CDR3 is kept, 48 bases in frame from base 1. CDR1 SGHTA and CDR2 FQGTGA are derived from the germline V gene. The sequences come from peripheral blood mononuclear cells (PBMCs), collected before the fourth cycle of nivolumab. The V and J segments used are TRBV7-3 and TRBJ2-1; 7 middle bases align to TRBD2. This TCR was recovered from a human donor with classical Hodgkin lymphoma. The sequenced DNA is TGTGCCAGCAGTCAGCGACTAGCAGGAGAGTCGGGTGAGCAGTTCTTC. This gives the protein CASSQRLAGESGEQFF.